The present TCR beta chain was sequenced within a study of CD8 T cells in ankylosing spondylitis. Study observations and caveats: Characteristic of ankylosing spondylitis blood, it appeared, was a TCR beta motif comprising about eight highly homologous variants. Those disease-linked clones were CD8+; they were also relatively rare in peripheral blood. There was reportedly significant enrichment of clones that were disease-linked in matched ankylosing spondylitis synovial fluid.

The sample holds a few counts of this clonotype. Its antigen is currently unknown. Germline trimming cut 0 bases from V and 7 bases from J; bases unmatched to any gene: 4. Per germline, CDR1 SGHRS and CDR2 YFSETQ. This CDR3 spans 14 amino acids. Generation of TCR beta libraries employed quantitative 5'-RACE incorporating molecular barcodes. TCRdb re-derived calls from the 5' RACE reads in MiXCR, one entry per CDR3 protein. Among around 280,000 distinct CDR3 sequences listed, about 20% were seen once. The origin of this receptor is a male donor with ankylosing spondylitis or in good health (not recorded which). The gene calls are TRBV5-1 and TRBJ2-7; 10 bases match TRBD1. Input material: blood, either unsorted or a sorted T cell fraction (not recorded which). The CDR3: CASSLDGQGGEQYV. The DNA for the CDR3 is TGCGCCAGCAGCTTGGACGGACAGGGGGGAGAGCAGTACGTC.